This T cell receptor beta chain was recorded in a study of cytomegalovirus exposure and HLA in healthy donors. The ends were cut back, 3 bases at V and 4 bases at J, with 12 bases in the middle. The CDR3 is 14 amino acids. Germline CDR1 and CDR2: LNHDA and SQIVND (reference sequence). It was with 60 Vbeta and 13 Jbeta primers that the PCR ran. This table comes from immunoSEQ multiplex PCR, and its TCRdb copy is limited to in-frame clones, with some not included. The sample carries some 120,000 clones, around 77% recorded once. The TCR was taken from a human donor in good health. The chain links TRBV19 to TRBJ1-1, with D maybe TRBD1 (5 bases). The sample taken for sequencing was PBMCs. The CDR3 is CASSMGPPGTEAFF. The DNA for the CDR3 is TGTGCCAGTAGTATGGGGCCCCCCGGCACTGAAGCTTTCTTT.